These 13 T cell receptor beta chains share one sample of origin, sequenced in a study of shared clonotypes between healthy human individuals. TCRdb's table, derived via immunoSEQ multiplex PCR, lists solely in-frame clones and lacks some. The sample yields approximately 500,000 clones, 90% to 96% seen once. Sample: naive CD4+ T cells sorted from blood. Subset given: CD45RA+ positively selected. These receptors came from a woman in her 30s in good health.

The rearrangement uses TRBV5-1 and TRBJ2-2; TRBD1 is a possible D gene (6 bases). The V gene's germline CDR1 is SGHRS and CDR2 YFSETQ. The CDR3 has 13 amino acids. Deletions cut 4 bases from V and 5 bases from J, with 9 bases between. CDR3 loop: CASSLGQTGELFF. The CDR3, as DNA: TGCGCCAGCAGCCTAGGACAGACCGGGGAGCTGTTTTTT.

The chain has TRBV30 and TRBJ2-7; no firm D call. Looked up from germline, CDR1 is GTSNPN and CDR2 is SVGIG (reference sequence). V was pared by 6 bases and J by 3 bases, with 15 bases between. This CDR3 spans 13 amino acids. The CDR3 reads CACDTAGRYEQYF. CDR3 DNA: TGTGCCTGCGACACGGCTGGACGCTACGAGCAGTACTTC.

V is TRBV6-5 and J is TRBJ1-2; D might be TRBD1 (5 bases). CDR1 is MNHEY and CDR2 is SVGAGI in the germline V gene. The CDR3 length is 14 residues. V was cut by 2 bases and J by 4 bases, with 11 bases left in between. The CDR3 sequence: CASSYGGPTYGYTF. CDR3 nucleotides: TGTGCCAGCAGTTACGGGGGACCAACCTATGGCTACACCTTC.

J is TRBJ2-3 and V is TRBV25-1; D unclear. The CDR3 totals 14 residues. V lost 4 bases and J 3 bases, leaving 11 bases between the germline ends. CDR1 and CDR2 (germline): MGHDK, SYGVNS. The CDR3 loop reads CASSVGLHTDTQYF. DNA of the CDR3: TGTGCCAGCAGTGTGGGATTGCATACAGATACGCAGTATTTT.

The genes are TRBV6-5 and TRBJ1-5; D gene unclear. Germline V gene data show CDR1 as MNHEY and CDR2 as SVGAGI. There are 14 residues in the CDR3. The germline V and J ends were trimmed by 0 bases and 7 bases, with 10 bases remaining between them. CDR3 sequence reads: CASSYSGERQPQHF. The DNA of the CDR3 is TGTGCCAGCAGTTACTCCGGGGAGAGGCAGCCCCAGCATTTT.

The chain has TRBV15 and TRBJ1-3; D uncertain. CDR1 is LNHNV and CDR2 is YYDKDF in the germline V gene (reference sequence). V was shortened by 0 bases and J by 1 base, with 7 bases between the two germline ends. The CDR3 contains 15 residues. CDR3 sequence: CATSRDFGSGNTIYF. In DNA form, the CDR3 reads TGTGCCACCAGCAGAGATTTCGGATCTGGAAACACCATATATTTT.

J is TRBJ1-5 and V is TRBV9; tentatively, D is TRBD1 (6 bases). V was pared by 3 bases and J by 10 bases, with 11 bases between. This CDR3 has 12 residues. Germline values: CDR1 SGDLS, CDR2 YYNGEE. The CDR3 sequence is CASSGRGGPQHF. The CDR3 nucleotides are TGTGCCAGCAGCGGAAGGGGGGGACCCCAGCATTTT.

V and J are TRBV5-1 and TRBJ2-5; tentative D call: TRBD2 (5 bases). Trimming left V 5 bases short and J 2 bases short, with 22 bases between. Germline CDR1 reads SGHRS; CDR2 reads YFSETQ. The CDR3 totals 17 residues. CDR3 DNA sequence: TGCGCCAGCAGGAGCGGACCCTCGGTCGCGCCTCAAGAGACCCAGTACTTC. Translating it yields CASRSGPSVAPQETQYF. The full variable domain, in which reference TRBV5-1 and TRBJ2-5 provide the parts outside the CDR3, is KAGVTQTPRYLIKTRGQQVTLSCSPISGHRSVSWYQQTPGQGLQFLFEYFSETQRNKGNFPGRFSGRQFSNSRSEMNVSTLELGDSALYLCASRSGPSVAPQETQYFGPGTRLLVL.

The chain has TRBV4-1 and TRBJ2-1, with 7 bases lining up with TRBD2. Trimming removed 3 bases from V and 9 bases from J; junction bases left unmatched: 14. There are 16 residues in the CDR3. Germline assignment: CDR1 MGHRA and CDR2 YSYEKL. CDR3 residues: CASSHAQAGSPLEQFF. The CDR3 nucleotides read TGCGCCAGCAGCCATGCACAAGCGGGATCACCCCTTGAGCAGTTCTTC.

V gene TRBV15 combines with J gene TRBJ2-3, with a possible D match to TRBD1 (6 bases). This CDR3 has 16 amino acids. Per the germline V gene, CDR1 is LNHNV and CDR2 is YYDKDF (reference sequence). Trimming cost V 3 bases and J 3 bases, with 16 bases left between them. The CDR3 coding sequence is TGTGCCACCAGCAGCCGTTTAACAGGGATAACAGATACGCAGTATTTT. Encoded protein: CATSSRLTGITDTQYF.

The chain carries TRBV10-3 and TRBJ1-1; D gene uncertain. Looked up from germline, CDR1 is ENHRY and CDR2 is SYGVKD. CDR3 length: 13 residues. Trimming removed 2 bases from V and 1 base from J, with 5 bases in between. CDR3 amino acids: CAISEHSNTEAFF. The CDR3 DNA is TGTGCCATCAGTGAGCACTCGAACACTGAAGCTTTCTTT.

V is TRBV14 and J is TRBJ2-3, with TRBD2 matching 10 bases. Germline V gene sequence: CDR1 SGHDN, CDR2 FVKESK. Losses at the gene ends were 6 bases for V and 1 base for J; bases not matched to a gene: 13. The CDR3 is 18 amino acids. CDR3 coding DNA: TGTGCCAGCAGTGGATCTAGCGGGAGTGGAGTTCGCACAGATACGCAGTATTTT. This codes for CASSGSSGSGVRTDTQYF.

This clone was observed a few times. This chain links TRBV2 with TRBJ1-2; 7 positions match TRBD1. Germline V gives CDR1 SNHLY, CDR2 FYNNEI. The length of the CDR3 is 14 residues. V gave up 1 base and J gave up 4 bases; unmatched junction bases: 3. CDR3 sequence: CASSEEGAIYGYTF. The CDR3 bases are TGTGCCAGCAGTGAAGAGGGGGCGATCTATGGCTACACCTTC. Filled out from reference TRBV2 and TRBJ1-2, the complete variable domain reads EPEVTQTPSHQVTQMGQEVILRCVPISNHLYFYWYRQILGQKVEFLVSFYNNEISEKSEIFDDQFSVERPDGSNFTLKIRSTKLEDSAMYFCASSEEGAIYGYTFGSGTRLTVV.